This TCR beta chain was recovered during a study of CD8 T cells in Susac syndrome. Germline-derived CDR1 and CDR2 are SGDLS and YYNGEE. This CDR3 comprises 13 residues. V was shortened by 6 bases and J by 2 bases, with 9 bases between the two germline ends. This clonotype was seen once. An input of about 0.5 to 1 ug of RNA was subjected to reverse transcription using random hexamers. MiXCR, run by TCRdb on the immunoSEQ multiplex PCR reads, gives a single entry per CDR3 protein. The sample yields some 300,000 distinct CDR3 sequences, around 91% seen once. This TCR was sampled from a human donor with multiple sclerosis. V and J are TRBV9 and TRBJ2-1, with D unclear. The sample consisted of CD8+ T cells from PBMCs. CDR3 DNA sequence: TGTGCCAGCAACCCTGGGCCCTACAATGAGCAGTTCTTC. Translated: CASNPGPYNEQFF.